The clone carrying this T cell receptor (beta chain) has a handful of counts. The antigen remains unidentified. TCR alpha and TCR beta cDNA libraries carrying sample barcodes and UMIs came from 5'RACE with constant-segment primers. Each CDR3 protein gets one entry after TCRdb re-called the 5' RACE reads with MiXCR. Among about 100,000 distinct CDR3 sequences listed, 8.5% to 14% were seen once. CDR3 length: 16 amino acids. The germline V and J ends were trimmed by 3 bases and 0 bases, with 11 bases remaining between them. Per the germline V gene, CDR1 is SGHVS and CDR2 is FQNEAQ. This record belongs to a study of T-cell memory formation after mild COVID-19. Study details: Largely, the TCR clusters proved donor specific. Broader study findings: CD4/CD8 balance characterized clones contracting day 15 to 85, and CD4+ skew characterized later expanders. CM and EM subsets held most contracting CD4+ clones; EMRA held CD8+ ones.

The receptor's source is a man in his late teens or twenties who had mild COVID-19 (a few samples of this study predate the infection). Cell type and time point are not known. What was sequenced was PBMCs or a T cell subset sorted from them (not recorded which). This sequence joins TRBV7-8 and TRBJ2-2, with D perhaps TRBD2 (6 bases). The CDR3 coding sequence is TGTGCCAGCAGCTTCTTGCTAGCGACGAACACCGGGGAGCTGTTTTTT. Encoded protein: CASSFLLATNTGELFF.